This entry lists 23 T cell receptor beta chains sequenced from one sample in a study of T cell responses to AZD1222 COVID-19 vaccine. Sequencing used immunoSEQ multiplex PCR; TCRdb keeps in-frame clones, though not all of them. The sample has roughly 140,000 clones; approximately 93% are singletons. The starting material was peripheral blood, obtained after recovery from COVID-19. The receptors were gathered from an adult who had recovered from COVID-19.

V is TRBV9 and J is TRBJ2-3; a possible D gene is TRBD1 (5 bases). Trimming took 0 bases from V and 0 from J, leaving 8 bases between them. Looked up from germline, CDR1 is SGDLS and CDR2 is YYNGEE. The CDR3 spans 15 residues. The CDR3 DNA is TGTGCCAGCAGCGTAGCGGCAGGGAGCACAGATACGCAGTATTTT. It codes for CASSVAAGSTDTQYF.

This clone has just one count. This chain links TRBV5-1 with TRBJ1-1, with 11 bases identical to TRBD1. V was clipped by 3 bases and J by 10 bases; unmatched bases: 5. CDR1 is SGHRS and CDR2 is YFSETQ in the germline V gene. The CDR3 has 13 residues. CDR3 sequence: CASSWDGTGGAFF. In nucleotides, the CDR3 is TGCGCCAGCAGCTGGGACGGGACAGGGGGAGCTTTCTTT. Complete variable domain (other parts from reference TRBV5-1 and TRBJ1-1): KAGVTQTPRYLIKTRGQQVTLSCSPISGHRSVSWYQQTPGQGLQFLFEYFSETQRNKGNFPGRFSGRQFSNSRSEMNVSTLELGDSALYLCASSWDGTGGAFFGQGTRLTVV.

V gene TRBV11-3 combines with J gene TRBJ2-2; 11 bases line up with TRBD2. Germline lookup yields CDR1 SGHNT and CDR2 YENEEA. This CDR3 has 19 residues. Trimming cost V 5 bases and J 3 bases; bases outside gene matches: 14. Here the CDR3 reads CASSQEFRTSGLDTGELFF. The CDR3 DNA reads as TGTGCCAGCAGCCAGGAGTTTCGGACTAGCGGGCTGGACACCGGGGAGCTGTTTTTT.

The chain has TRBV5-4 and TRBJ1-1; D ambiguous. Deletions cut 0 bases from V and 0 bases from J, with 9 bases between. The CDR3 spans 15 residues. Per the germline V gene, CDR1 is SGHNT and CDR2 is YYREEE (reference sequence). This chain's CDR3 is CASSLVMGMNTEAFF. The CDR3 DNA reads as TGTGCCAGCAGCTTGGTAATGGGCATGAACACTGAAGCTTTCTTT.

The chain recombines TRBV24-1 with TRBJ2-1; 8 bases align to TRBD2. The V gene end was trimmed by 5 bases and the J gene end by 0 bases; junction bases not matched to a gene: 2. This CDR3 spans 15 amino acids. From germline, CDR1 is KGHDR and CDR2 SFDVKD. The CDR3 DNA follows: TGTGCCACCAGTGCCGGGACTAGCTCCTACAATGAGCAGTTCTTC. Its translation: CATSAGTSSYNEQFF.

This clone was detected once. The rearrangement links TRBV7-8 to TRBJ2-7, with D perhaps assigned TRBD1 or TRBD2 (5 bases each). Between the trimmed V and J ends, which lost 5 bases and 0 bases, there was a span of 26 bases. Germline CDR1 and CDR2: SGHVS and FQNEAQ. There are 19 residues in the CDR3. For the CDR3, the DNA is TGTGCCAGCAGCACCGTCGTTAGAGAGGGGAACAGCTACTCCTACGAGCAGTACTTC. Translating it yields CASSTVVREGNSYSYEQYF.

The V call is TRBV3-1 (or the pseudogene TRBV3-2), the J call TRBJ2-2; 10 bases align to TRBD2. Germline assignment: CDR1 LGHDT and CDR2 YNNKEL (reference sequence). The CDR3 consists of 19 residues. Trimming cost V 1 base and J 5 bases; bases outside gene matches: 13. The CDR3 is CASSQGAPFSGRRTGELFF. CDR3 sequence (DNA): TGTGCCAGCAGCCAAGGGGCGCCCTTTAGCGGGAGGAGGACCGGGGAGCTGTTTTTT.

This chain links TRBV19 with TRBJ2-4; tentatively, D is TRBD1 or TRBD2 (7 bases each). CDR1 is LNHDA and CDR2 is SQIVND in the germline V gene (reference sequence). The CDR3 sequence is 17 residues long. The ends were cut back, 3 bases at V and 8 bases at J, with 23 bases in the middle. The DNA for the CDR3 is TGTGCCAGTAGTATCGTCGGGGGGAGGGGGCGCGGTGACATTCAGTACTTC. Amino acid sequence: CASSIVGGRGRGDIQYF.

J is TRBJ2-4 and V is TRBV2, with no clear D. From germline, CDR1 is SNHLY and CDR2 FYNNEI. V was pared by 1 base and J by 15 bases, with 22 bases between. The CDR3 totals 15 residues. Here the CDR3 reads CASSEGAASNVMRYF. CDR3 DNA sequence: TGTGCCAGCAGTGAAGGGGCAGCCAGTAATGTGATGAGGTACTTC. The full variable domain, completed using reference TRBV2 and TRBJ2-4, is EPEVTQTPSHQVTQMGQEVILRCVPISNHLYFYWYRQILGQKVEFLVSFYNNEISEKSEIFDDQFSVERPDGSNFTLKIRSTKLEDSAMYFCASSEGAASNVMRYFGAGTRLSVL.

This clone is a singleton in its sample. This sequence joins TRBV3-1 (or the pseudogene TRBV3-2) and TRBJ1-1, with D hard to call. V was shortened by 3 bases and J by 4 bases, with 6 bases between the two germline ends. Germline V gene data show CDR1 as LGHDT and CDR2 as YNNKEL (reference sequence). The CDR3 covers 12 residues. CDR3 DNA sequence: TGTGCCAGCAGCCATGGGGTCACTGAAGCTTTCTTT. It encodes CASSHGVTEAFF.

The genes are TRBV6-6 and TRBJ1-6, with D perhaps TRBD1 (6 bases). V lost 9 bases and J lost 9, with 12 bases in between. The CDR3 has 12 amino acids. CDR1 and CDR2 (germline): MNHNY, SVGAGI (reference sequence). The CDR3 DNA sequence: TGTGCCAGTTACAGGGAGACTTCACCCCTCCACTTT. This translates into CASYRETSPLHF.

This chain links TRBV30 with TRBJ1-4; D gene unclear. In germline, CDR1 is GTSNPN, CDR2 SVGIG (reference sequence). V dropped 0 bases and J dropped 5 bases, with 7 bases sitting between them. The CDR3 totals 13 residues. The CDR3 nucleotides are TGTGCCTGGAGTGTGGGCTTCAATGAAAAACTGTTTTTT. This sequence encodes CAWSVGFNEKLFF.

This clone has only one observation. This rearrangement joins TRBV3-1 (or the pseudogene TRBV3-2) to TRBJ1-5; maybe TRBD1 (6 bases). Germline CDR1 reads LGHDT; CDR2 reads YNNKEL (reference sequence). The CDR3 loop spans 16 amino acids. V lost 4 bases and J lost 1, with 14 bases in between. The CDR3 region is CASSPYHRASNQPQHF. In nucleotides, the CDR3 is TGTGCCAGCAGCCCCTATCACAGGGCGAGCAATCAGCCCCAGCATTTT.

The chain combines TRBV7-9 with TRBJ2-5, with 10 nucleotides matching TRBD1. Per the germline V gene, CDR1 is SEHNR and CDR2 is FQNEAQ (reference sequence). The CDR3 loop spans 15 amino acids. The J segment lost 5 bases and the V segment lost 3 bases, leaving 6 bases of the junction unmatched. Written as DNA, the CDR3 is TGTGCCAGCAGCTTTCACGCGGACAGGGGGGAGACCCAGTACTTC. Protein sequence: CASSFHADRGETQYF. The full variable domain, completed using reference TRBV7-9 and TRBJ2-5, is DTGVSQNPRHKITKRGQNVTFRCDPISEHNRLYWYRQTLGQGPEFLTYFQNEAQLEKSRLLSDRFSAERPKGSFSTLEIQRTEQGDSAMYLCASSFHADRGETQYFGPGTRLLVL.

This clone was recorded once. The J gene is TRBJ2-3, the V gene TRBV23-1, with D possibly TRBD1 on 5 matching bases. TRBV23-1 is marked as an open reading frame, function uncertain. Between the trimmed V and J ends, which lost 4 bases and 4 bases, there was a span of 9 bases. The CDR3 is 13 residues long. The CDR3 DNA is TGCGCCAGCAGTCGCAGGGCCTCAGATACGCAGTATTTT. Its translation: CASSRRASDTQYF.

The chain uses TRBV5-1 and TRBJ2-7, with a tentative D call TRBD2 (5 bases). V was pared by 0 bases and J by 5 bases, with 15 bases between. Per the germline V gene, CDR1 is SGHRS and CDR2 is YFSETQ. The CDR3 is 15 amino acids. This chain's CDR3 is CASSLDPGRPNEQYF. The CDR3, as DNA: TGCGCCAGCAGCTTGGATCCGGGGAGACCAAACGAGCAGTACTTC.

V usage is TRBV21-1 and J usage is TRBJ2-7. TRBV21-1 corresponds to a pseudogene. The CDR3 loop spans 15 amino acids. The CDR3 coding sequence is TGTGCCAGCAGCGGGATCCGGGGACCAAACTACGAGCAGTACTTC. Translated, it gives CASSGIRGPNYEQYF.

V is TRBV6-5 and J is TRBJ2-7, with D maybe TRBD1 (5 bases). Germline values: CDR1 MNHEY, CDR2 SVGAGI. This CDR3 spans 15 amino acids. The V and J ends lost 5 bases and 7 bases respectively, with 21 bases between them. Here the CDR3 DNA reads TGTGCCAGCAGTCCACAAACCGACAGTCCCGGGGAGCAGTACTTC. Translated: CASSPQTDSPGEQYF.

CDR3 nucleotide sequence: TGTGCCAGCAGTCCCCTCGGGACAGGGCGCGATGAGCAGTTCTTC. It is translated as CASSPLGTGRDEQFF. The chain couples TRBV27 to TRBJ2-1; 9 nucleotides match TRBD1. The junction had 10 bases not matched to a gene; V was cut back by 5 bases and J by 8 bases. The CDR3 spans 15 residues. Germline V gene data show CDR1 as MNHEY and CDR2 as SMNVEV (reference sequence).

CDR3 sequence: CASSLSAGRSEQYF. CDR3 nucleotides: TGTGCCAGCAGCTTATCCGCGGGACGGAGCGAGCAGTACTTC. V and J are TRBV7-9 and TRBJ2-7, with a tentative D call TRBD2 (6 bases). This CDR3 spans 14 amino acids. Germline CDR1 SEHNR, CDR2 FQNEAQ (reference sequence). V lost 2 bases and J 6 bases, leaving 14 bases between the germline ends. Based on the CDR3 plus reference TRBV7-9 and TRBJ2-7, the full variable domain is DTGVSQNPRHKITKRGQNVTFRCDPISEHNRLYWYRQTLGQGPEFLTYFQNEAQLEKSRLLSDRFSAERPKGSFSTLEIQRTEQGDSAMYLCASSLSAGRSEQYFGPGTRLTVT.

The V and J genes are TRBV27 and TRBJ1-1; maybe TRBD1 (5 bases). V dropped 8 bases and J dropped 0 bases, with 13 bases sitting between them. CDR1 and CDR2 (germline): MNHEY, SMNVEV (reference sequence). CDR3 size: 14 residues. CDR3 nucleotides: TGTGCCAGCGGGAGGGGCGCCCTGAACACTGAAGCTTTCTTT. Residues: CASGRGALNTEAFF.

The chain combines TRBV5-4 with TRBJ1-2; no clear D gene. Germline V gives CDR1 SGHNT, CDR2 YYREEE (reference sequence). V shed 0 bases and J shed 0 bases, with 9 bases lying between them. There are 15 residues in the CDR3. CDR3 DNA: TGTGCCAGCAGCTTGGTCGCCAGCCCTAACTATGGCTACACCTTC. This gives the protein CASSLVASPNYGYTF.

This sequence joins TRBV6-5 and TRBJ1-1, with TRBD1 matching 7 bases. This CDR3 region has 11 residues. J lost 11 bases, V lost 6 bases, and 6 bases had no gene match. Looked up from germline, CDR1 is MNHEY and CDR2 is SVGAGI. Here the CDR3 reads CASRSGTVAFF. Here the CDR3 DNA reads TGTGCCAGCAGGTCCGGGACAGTTGCTTTCTTT.